Only one count was recorded for the clone carrying this TCR beta chain. Antigen unknown. RNA extraction and reverse transcription yielded cDNA as sequencing template. Libraries were prepared by immunoSEQ multiplex PCR; TCRdb keeps only in-frame clonotypes and omits some of them. The table has about 100,000 clones, approximately 59% seen once; the top ten hold under 25%. The V gene lost 5 bases and the J gene lost 8 bases, with 24 bases spanning the gap. This CDR3 is built from 17 residues. Per the germline V gene, CDR1 is SGHVS and CDR2 is FNYEAQ. The sample belongs to a study of CD8+ T cells in alopecia areata. Whole-study findings and limits: Compared with normal scalp, lesional scalp had higher clonality and more expanded CD8+ clones. Scalp samples also contribute reads from the resident alphabeta T cells found in normal skin.

Sequences were obtained from CD8+ T cells sorted from blood. This receptor was obtained from a human donor in good health. The chain carries TRBV7-6 and TRBJ1-4; the D gene is possibly TRBD1 (6 bases). The CDR3 coding sequence is TGTGCCAGCAGCCCCGACTCCCCGGACAGTACTGACGAAAAACTGTTTTTT. Its translation: CASSPDSPDSTDEKLFF.